This T cell receptor (beta chain) was observed in a study of cytomegalovirus exposure and HLA in healthy donors. Whole-study results and caveats: The authors enumerated 150 to 200 TCR beta chains as linked to cytomegalovirus. By a later analysis, the bulk of CMV-associated TCR beta chains appeared HLA-restricted.

The study ran its PCR with 60 Vbeta and 13 Jbeta primers. Assay: immunoSEQ multiplex PCR; the TCRdb copy retains only in-frame clones and omits some. The sample lists about 180,000 clones, 84% occurring once. Comment on this clone: Antigen: not known.

The V and J ends lost 5 bases and 6 bases, in that order; junction bases with no gene match: 7. This CDR3 region has 14 residues. Germline V lookup: CDR1 MNHEY, CDR2 SMNVEV (reference sequence). The source is a girl aged 2 to 10 in good health and CMV-seropositive. The sequencing input was PBMCs. This chain connects TRBV27 to TRBJ2-1; TRBD1 agrees at 7 bases. The CDR3 here is CASSPVRQGNEQFF. The CDR3 nucleotides are TGTGCCAGCAGTCCCGTACGACAGGGCAATGAGCAGTTCTTC.